The 27 T cell receptor beta chains reported below all come from one sample, sequenced in a study of molecular identifiers for immune sequencing clone quantification (dated by TCRdb to the late 2010s). The protocol used for the library was PCR. Sequencing was carried out with a NextSeq 500. TCRdb cleaned the public reads at Q25 with fastp, built clones with MiXCR and kept in-frame beta chains. Entries are consolidated by CDR3 protein sequence, retaining the most common genes and DNA. The sample table holds 300,000 to 400,000 distinct CDR3 sequences, of which roughly 24% were seen once. The ten largest clones capture around 0.76% of the sample. The sequencing sample was made of naive CD8+ T cells from blood, with Jurkat cell RNA spiked in. Sample cell subset or site, as interpreted from the label and publication: FACS-sorted CD8+CD4-CCR7+CD45RA+ naive T cells. Receptor source: a human donor in good health. Some libraries in this study had Jurkat cell RNA spiked in.

The rearrangement uses TRBV7-3 and TRBJ1-2; no firm D call. Germline V gene sequence: CDR1 SGHTA, CDR2 FQGTGA. The length of the CDR3 is 15 residues. V was shortened by 2 bases and J by 0 bases, with 10 bases between the two germline ends. The CDR3 protein is CASSLLGEPNYGYTF. CDR3 coding DNA: TGTGCCAGCAGCTTACTTGGAGAACCTAACTATGGCTACACCTTC.

In the case of this clonotype: This could be a read error, since a much larger clone is one nucleotide away. V is TRBV6-1 and J is TRBJ2-3, with 13 positions matching TRBD2. This CDR3 has 16 amino acids. The germline V gene has CDR1 MNHNS and CDR2 SASEGT. CDR3 amino acids: CTSSLRTSGSSDTQYF. The DNA for the CDR3 is TGTACCAGCAGTCTACGGACTAGCGGGAGCTCAGATACGCAGTATTTT.

The rearrangement joins TRBV15 to TRBJ1-3; D unresolved. There are 17 residues in the CDR3. V lost 1 base and J lost 0, with 13 bases in between. In germline, CDR1 is LNHNV, CDR2 YYDKDF (reference sequence). CDR3 in DNA: TGTGCCACCAGCAGAGGAGCCTACGATGGCTCTGGAAACACCATATATTTT. Protein sequence: CATSRGAYDGSGNTIYF.

J is TRBJ1-1 and V is TRBV27, with D perhaps TRBD1 (6 bases). Germline-derived CDR1 and CDR2 are MNHEY and SMNVEV (reference sequence). CDR3 length: 15 residues. Trimming stripped 4 bases from V and 6 bases from J, with 18 bases between. In DNA form, the CDR3 reads TGTGCCAGCAGTTCAAGACAGGCTGAGAAGCCTGAAGCTTTCTTT. It is translated as CASSSRQAEKPEAFF.

There are many counts of this clonotype. The rearrangement joins TRBV6-4 to TRBJ2-2, with 8 bases fitting TRBD1. The CDR3 length is 14 residues. CDR1 is MRHNA, CDR2 SNTAGT, per germline. V gave up 6 bases and J gave up 5 bases; unmatched junction bases: 5. CDR3 loop: CASRQGVSTGELFF. CDR3 DNA sequence: TGTGCCAGCAGACAGGGGGTCAGTACCGGGGAGCTGTTTTTT.

The CDR3 loop is CASSYTTSGRDDIYEQYF. The CDR3 bases are TGTGCCAGCAGTTATACCACTAGCGGGAGGGATGACATCTACGAGCAGTACTTC. The chain employs TRBV6-2 or TRBV6-3 and TRBJ2-7; 13 nucleotides match TRBD2. The ends lost 3 bases at V and 3 bases at J; junction bases unmatched: 11. The CDR3 length is 18 residues. Germline V gene lookup returns CDR1 MNHEY and CDR2 SVGEGT.

The chain uses TRBV9 and TRBJ2-3; 13 bases agree with TRBD2. With 3 bases clipped from V and 2 bases from J, the junction kept 6 bases outside the gene matches. CDR1 is SGDLS and CDR2 is YYNGEE in the germline V gene. The CDR3 runs 17 residues. In DNA form, the CDR3 reads TGTGCCAGCAGCGAACAGGGACTAGCGGGAATCACAGATACGCAGTATTTT. Translation gives CASSEQGLAGITDTQYF.

A note on this clonotype: Sequence at one end of the junction differs from germline and may be a read error. The chain uses TRBV2 and TRBJ2-7, with D perhaps TRBD1 (8 bases). Germline V gene data show CDR1 as SNHLY and CDR2 as FYNNEI. CDR3 length: 13 residues. The CDR3 spells CASSEQGAGEQHF. CDR3 in DNA: TGTGCCAGCAGTGAACAGGGGGCGGGGGAGCAGCACTTC. Full variable domain (missing parts from reference TRBV2 and TRBJ2-7): EPEVTQTPSHQVTQMGQEVILRCVPISNHLYFYWYRQILGQKVEFLVSFYNNEISEKSEIFDDQFSVERPDGSNFTLKIRSTKLEDSAMYFCASSEQGAGEQHFGPGTRLTVT.

At least ten counts were recorded for this clonotype. The rearrangement joins TRBV29-1 to TRBJ2-7, with D possibly being TRBD2 (6 bases). Trimming took 5 bases from V and 5 from J, leaving 13 bases between them. The CDR3 totals 12 residues. The germline V gene has CDR1 SQVTM and CDR2 ANQGSEA. DNA for the CDR3: TGCAGCGTTATGTCGGGGGTAAACGAGCAGTACTTC. Its protein product is CSVMSGVNEQYF.

This clonotype was detected only a few times. J is TRBJ1-1 and V is TRBV28; 10 positions agree with TRBD1. V lost 11 bases, J lost 0 bases, and 12 bases stayed unmatched. The CDR3 is made up of 16 amino acids. CDR1 and CDR2 (germline): MDHEN, SYDVKM. CDR3 sequence (DNA): TGTGCCTCCCAAAAGGACAGGGGGTCCATGAACACTGAAGCTTTCTTT. Its protein product is CASQKDRGSMNTEAFF. Supplemented by reference TRBV28 and TRBJ1-1, the full variable domain reads DVKVTQSSRYLVKRTGEKVFLECVQDMDHENMFWYRQDPGLGLRLIYFSYDVKMKEKGDIPEGYSVSREKKERFSLILESASTNQTSMYLCASQKDRGSMNTEAFFGQGTRLTVV.

Details on this clonotype: This sequence may be a read error, since a much larger clone differs from it by one base. The chain recombines TRBV7-6 with TRBJ1-5, with TRBD1 matching 8 bases. This CDR3 spans 14 amino acids. Germline V gene data show CDR1 as SGHVS and CDR2 as FNYEAQ. V was clipped by 5 bases and J by 3 bases; unmatched bases: 3. This CDR3 reads CASSPGQANQPQHF. In DNA form, the CDR3 reads TGTGCCAGCAGCCCGGGACAGGCCAATCAGCCCCAGCATTTT.

The V call is TRBV7-9, the J call TRBJ1-2; D gene uncertain. V lost 4 bases, J lost 4 bases, and 13 bases lay in between. Germline V gene sequence: CDR1 SEHNR, CDR2 FQNEAQ (reference sequence). There are 14 residues in the CDR3. The CDR3 bases are TGTGCCAGCAGCTCGACAAGGAAAGTCTATGGCTACACCTTC. Translated, it gives CASSSTRKVYGYTF.

As regards this clonotype: Possible read error: a much larger clone is one base away. The V and J genes are TRBV13 and TRBJ2-5; 7 nucleotides align to TRBD2. The germline gives CDR1 PRHDT, CDR2 FYEKMQ (reference sequence). CDR3 length equals 13 residues. The CDR3 bases are TGTGCCGGCAGCTTAGGACTAGAAGAGACCCAGTACTTC. Translation: CAGSLGLEETQYF.

The V call is TRBV6-5, the J call TRBJ2-3, with D perhaps TRBD2 (6 bases). V was shortened by 5 bases and J by 6 bases, with 18 bases between the two germline ends. The CDR3 has 15 amino acids. In germline, CDR1 is MNHEY, CDR2 SVGAGI. The chain's CDR3 is CASSPQRVGDDTQYF. CDR3 DNA sequence: TGTGCCAGCAGTCCCCAGCGGGTGGGTGATGATACGCAGTATTTT.

The genes are TRBV10-3 and TRBJ2-5; 7 bases are a match to TRBD1. The CDR3 totals 13 residues. Unmatched junction bases numbered 4, after V lost 5 bases and J lost 4 bases. The germline CDR1 and CDR2 sequences are ENHRY and SYGVKD. Here the CDR3 reads CAISKGGLETQYF. CDR3 nucleotides: TGTGCCATCAGTAAAGGGGGCCTAGAGACCCAGTACTTC.

In the case of this clonotype: Given a much more abundant clone one base away, this may be a read error. V usage is TRBV20-1 and J usage is TRBJ2-3; D not resolved. Trimming cost V 3 bases and J 4 bases, with 14 bases left between them. Germline CDR1 reads DFQATT; CDR2 reads SNEGSKA (reference sequence). The CDR3 consists of 14 residues. The CDR3 spells CSASSEDRADTQYF. DNA of the CDR3: TGCAGTGCTAGTTCTGAGGATCGCGCAGATACGCAGTATTTT.

This clonotype was found a few times. The rearrangement uses TRBV18 and TRBJ2-3; a weak D match, TRBD2 (6 bases). This CDR3 has 17 amino acids. Trimming took 1 base from V and 6 from J, leaving 20 bases between them. Per germline, CDR1 KGHSH and CDR2 LQKENI. The CDR3 spells CASSPQTAGLEEDTQYF. CDR3 coding DNA: TGTGCCAGCTCACCACAAACGGCGGGATTGGAAGAGGATACGCAGTATTTT.

This clonotype showed up many times. The rearrangement uses TRBV9 and TRBJ2-5; no clear D. Germline V gene sequence: CDR1 SGDLS, CDR2 YYNGEE. Trimming took 0 bases from V and 4 from J, leaving 7 bases between them. This CDR3 spans 13 amino acids. The CDR3 nucleotides read TGTGCCAGCAGCGTAGTTGGTGGAGAGACCCAGTACTTC. Translation: CASSVVGGETQYF.

In the case of this clonotype: Possible read error: a much larger clone is one base away. V gene TRBV9 combines with J gene TRBJ2-2; possibly TRBD1 for D (6 bases). The CDR3 is 16 amino acids. Germline CDR1 is SGDLS and CDR2 is YYNGEE. CDR3 nucleotides: TGTGTCAGCAGCCCTACAGGGACACCGAACACCGGGGAGCTGTTTTTT. Its protein product is CVSSPTGTPNTGELFF.

Many counts were recorded for this clonotype. The rearrangement joins TRBV7-8 to TRBJ2-5; D gene unclear. V gave up 5 bases and J gave up 4 bases, with 8 bases separating them. The V gene's germline CDR1 is SGHVS and CDR2 FQNEAQ. The CDR3 has 12 residues. In DNA form, the CDR3 reads TGTGCCAGCAGCCGCCCGAGAGAGACCCAGTACTTC. Its protein product is CASSRPRETQYF. Full variable domain (missing parts from reference TRBV7-8 and TRBJ2-5): GAGVSQSPRYKVAKRGQDVALRCDPISGHVSLFWYQQALGQGPEFLTYFQNEAQLDKSGLPSDRFFAERPEGSVSTLKIQRTQQEDSAVYLCASSRPRETQYFGPGTRLLVL.

The chain couples TRBV6-6 to TRBJ2-7; a possible D gene is TRBD1 (5 bases). This CDR3 is 14 amino acids long. V was shortened by 0 bases and J by 2 bases, with 8 bases between the two germline ends. The germline CDR1 and CDR2 sequences are MNHNY and SVGAGI (reference sequence). The CDR3 sequence is CASSYSVRAYEQYF. Written as DNA, the CDR3 is TGTGCCAGCAGTTACTCGGTCAGGGCCTACGAGCAGTACTTC.

The chain has TRBV4-3 and TRBJ2-7; no definite D call. The CDR3 extends over 16 amino acids. The germline gives CDR1 LGHNA, CDR2 YSLEER. V was shortened by 0 bases and J by 3 bases, with 15 bases between the two germline ends. The CDR3: CASSQDGRSFVYEQYF. The CDR3 DNA sequence: TGCGCCAGCAGCCAAGATGGCAGGAGCTTTGTCTACGAGCAGTACTTC.

This clonotype was detected ten times or more. The J gene is TRBJ2-2, the V gene TRBV7-6, with a tentative D call TRBD1 (5 bases). The V gene lost 5 bases and the J gene lost 4 bases, with 11 bases spanning the gap. The CDR3 is made up of 14 amino acids. In germline, CDR1 is SGHVS, CDR2 FNYEAQ. CDR3 nucleotides: TGTGCCAGCAGCCGGTCCGACAGCACCGGGGAGCTGTTTTTT. The encoded protein is CASSRSDSTGELFF.

This clonotype was seen at least ten times. The chain is built from TRBV5-6 and TRBJ2-5; TRBD2 matches 8 bases. The CDR3 runs to 16 residues. CDR1 is SGHDT, CDR2 YYEEEE, per germline. Unmatched junction bases numbered 8, after V lost 0 bases and J lost 4 bases. This CDR3 reads CASSLASGGPRETQYF. The CDR3 DNA sequence: TGTGCCAGCAGCTTGGCATCGGGGGGGCCTCGAGAGACCCAGTACTTC.

Written as DNA, the CDR3 is TGTGCCAGCAGTTTTTCAGGGGGCAGTAATGAAAAACTGTTTTTT. Translated, it gives CASSFSGGSNEKLFF. This chain joins TRBV27 and TRBJ1-4, with 8 bases fitting TRBD1. The J segment lost 4 bases and the V segment lost 3 bases, leaving 4 bases of the junction unmatched. The CDR3 sequence is 15 residues long. Germline V gene sequence: CDR1 MNHEY, CDR2 SMNVEV (reference sequence).

The chain recombines TRBV4-3 with TRBJ2-7; either TRBD1 or TRBD2 may supply D (5 bases each). V lost 3 bases and J lost 0, with 15 bases in between. CDR3 length: 16 amino acids. Germline values: CDR1 LGHNA, CDR2 YSLEER. This CDR3 reads CASSQARDASSYEQYF. The CDR3 DNA follows: TGCGCCAGCAGCCAGGCCCGGGACGCCAGCTCCTACGAGCAGTACTTC.

This clonotype showed up many times. The V gene is TRBV7-9, the J gene TRBJ1-1; D unresolved. The CDR3 runs 14 residues. The V end was cut by 3 bases, the J end by 6 bases, with 14 bases between. Germline-derived CDR1 and CDR2 are SEHNR and FQNEAQ (reference sequence). The CDR3 bases are TGTGCCAGCAGCTTCCCGTCCCAGGCCTCTGAAGCTTTCTTT. It specifies CASSFPSQASEAFF.